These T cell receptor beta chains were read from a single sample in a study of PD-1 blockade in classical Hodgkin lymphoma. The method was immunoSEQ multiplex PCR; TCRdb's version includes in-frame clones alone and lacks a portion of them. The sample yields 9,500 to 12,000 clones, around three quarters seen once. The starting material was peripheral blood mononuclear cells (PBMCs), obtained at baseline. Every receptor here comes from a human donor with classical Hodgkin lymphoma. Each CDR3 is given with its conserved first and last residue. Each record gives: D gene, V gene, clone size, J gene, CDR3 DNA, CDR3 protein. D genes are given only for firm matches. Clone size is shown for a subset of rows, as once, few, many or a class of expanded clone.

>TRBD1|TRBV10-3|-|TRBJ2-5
TGTGCCATCAGTGAGTCAGAGGGGGCTCGGGAGACCCAGTACTTC
CAISESEGARETQYF
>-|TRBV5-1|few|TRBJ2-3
TGCGCCAGCAGCTTTACGGGGAGCACAGATACGCAGTATTTT
CASSFTGSTDTQYF
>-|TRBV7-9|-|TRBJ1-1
TGTGCCAGCAGCTTACAGGGGCCCGTCACTGAAGCTTTCTTT
CASSLQGPVTEAFF
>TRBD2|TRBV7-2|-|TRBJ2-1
TGTGCCAGCAGCTTATCGACTAGCGTGGGTGAGCAGTTCTTC
CASSLSTSVGEQFF
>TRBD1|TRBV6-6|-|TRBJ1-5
TGTGCCAGCAGCCCCATTAGGGGGCTTGGCAATCAGCCCCAGCATTTT
CASSPIRGLGNQPQHF
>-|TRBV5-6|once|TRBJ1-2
TGTGCCAGCAGCACCAGTTTTAGAGCTTATGGCTACACCTTC
CASSTSFRAYGYTF
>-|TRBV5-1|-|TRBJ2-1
TGCGCCAGCAGCCGACTGTACAGCTCCTACAATGAGCAGTTCTTC
CASSRLYSSYNEQFF
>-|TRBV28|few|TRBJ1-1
TGTGCCAGCAGGGGATACACTGAAGCTTTCTTT
CASRGYTEAFF
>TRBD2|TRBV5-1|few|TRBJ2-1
TGCGCCAGCAGCTCTCACGTAAGCGGGGGGGTGGTCGATGAGCAGTTCTTC
CASSSHVSGGVVDEQFF
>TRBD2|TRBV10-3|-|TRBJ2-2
TGTGCCATCAGTGATAGAAGCGGGGCCCCCGGGGAGCTGTTTTTT
CAISDRSGAPGELFF
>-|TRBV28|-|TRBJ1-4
TGTGCCAGCAGTTGGAGGAGCTTTGTTGAAAAACTGTTTTTT
CASSWRSFVEKLFF
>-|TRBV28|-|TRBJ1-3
TGTGCCAGCATCCCGGGGTTGTTTGGAAACACCATATATTTT
CASIPGLFGNTIYF
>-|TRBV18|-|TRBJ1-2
TGTGCCAGCTCACCAATTTCCGACAATGGCTACACCTTC
CASSPISDNGYTF
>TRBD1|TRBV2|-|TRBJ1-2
TGTGCCAGCAGTGAATCAGGGGGGTATGGCTACACCTTC
CASSESGGYGYTF
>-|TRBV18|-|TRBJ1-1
TGTGCCAGCTCACTTGACAGGAACACTGAAGCTTTCTTT
CASSLDRNTEAFF
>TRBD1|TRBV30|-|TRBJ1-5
TGTGCCTGGAGCAGGGGGGTAGGGTATCAGCCCCAGCATTTT
CAWSRGVGYQPQHF
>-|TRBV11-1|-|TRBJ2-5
TGTGCCAGCAGACGATATCCCCTGGCCACCGGGGAGACCCAGTACTTC
CASRRYPLATGETQYF
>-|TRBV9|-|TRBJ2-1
TGTGCCAGCAGCGTAGTAGATAGACCTCACAATGAGCAGTTCTTC
CASSVVDRPHNEQFF
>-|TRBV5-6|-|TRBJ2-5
TGTGCCAGCCAACAAGAAGAGACCCAGTACTTC
CASQQEETQYF
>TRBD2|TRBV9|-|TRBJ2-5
TGTGCCAGCAGCACCCAGGGACTAGCGGGAAGGGAGACCCAGTACTTC
CASSTQGLAGRETQYF
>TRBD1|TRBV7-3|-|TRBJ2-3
TGTGCCAGCAGCTTAACCGTGACAGGGATAGATACGCAGTATTTT
CASSLTVTGIDTQYF
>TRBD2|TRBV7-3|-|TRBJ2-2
TGTGCCAGCAGCCCCGATGGGACTAGCGGGAGGGGTAGCACCGGGGAGCTGTTTTTT
CASSPDGTSGRGSTGELFF
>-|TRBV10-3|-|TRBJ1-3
TGTGCCATCAGTGGACGGAGCTCTGGAAACACCATATATTTT
CAISGRSSGNTIYF
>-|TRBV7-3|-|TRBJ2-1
TGTGCCAGCAGTCCCGACCCGAGCTCCTACAATGAGCAGTTCTTC
CASSPDPSSYNEQFF
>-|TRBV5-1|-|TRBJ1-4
TGCGCCAGCAGCTTCTCCCAGAGAACTAATGAAAAACTGTTTTTT
CASSFSQRTNEKLFF
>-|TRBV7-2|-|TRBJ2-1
TGTGCCAGCAGCTTAGTGGGGACCCGATACAATGAGCAGTTCTTC
CASSLVGTRYNEQFF
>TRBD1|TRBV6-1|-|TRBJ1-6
TGTGCCAGCAGGACCGGGACAGGGGGTTCACCCCTCCACTTT
CASRTGTGGSPLHF
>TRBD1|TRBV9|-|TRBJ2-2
TGTGCCAGCAGCGCGGGACAGTCCTCGGCCGGGGAGCTGTTTTTT
CASSAGQSSAGELFF
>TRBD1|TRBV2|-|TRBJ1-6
TGTGCCAGCAGTGGACAGGGGAGGAATTCACCCCTCCACTTT
CASSGQGRNSPLHF
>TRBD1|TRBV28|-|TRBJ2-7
TGTGCCAGCAACCGACAGGGGTCCTACGAGCAGTACTTC
CASNRQGSYEQYF
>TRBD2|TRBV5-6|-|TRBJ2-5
TGTGCCAGCTGCCGGGAGGGGGAGGAGGCCCAGTACTTC
CASCREGEEAQYF
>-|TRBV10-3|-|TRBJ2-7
TGTGCCATCAGTGACCCAGGGAGAGCCTACGAGCAGTACTTC
CAISDPGRAYEQYF
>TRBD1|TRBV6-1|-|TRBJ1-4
TGTGCCAGCAGTGGCGGACAGGGGACGGAAAAACTGTTTTTT
CASSGGQGTEKLFF
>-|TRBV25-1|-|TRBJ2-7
TGTGCCAGCAAGAAGGGGACTCATGGGGGCGAGCAGTACTTC
CASKKGTHGGEQYF
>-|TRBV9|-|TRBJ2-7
TGCGCCAGCAGTCCACAGCCCAGCTCCTACGAGCAGTACTTC
CASSPQPSSYEQYF
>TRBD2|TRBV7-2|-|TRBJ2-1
TGTGCCAGCGGGAAGGGCGGGAGCTCCTACAATGAGCAGTTCTTC
CASGKGGSSYNEQFF
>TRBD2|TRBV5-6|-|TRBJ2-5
TGTGCCAGCAGCAGTGGACTAGCCCCTTGGCGTCACTTC
CASSSGLAPWRHF
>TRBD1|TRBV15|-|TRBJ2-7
TGTGCCACCAGCAGATTTCCGGGACAGGGGAACTACGAGCAGTACTTC
CATSRFPGQGNYEQYF
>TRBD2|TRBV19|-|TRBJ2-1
TGTGCCAGTAGTATAGATTGGACTAGCCACAATGAGCAGTTCTTC
CASSIDWTSHNEQFF
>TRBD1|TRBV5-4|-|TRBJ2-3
TGTGCCAGCAGCTTGGCCGGGACAGACCACACAGATACGCAGTATTTT
CASSLAGTDHTDTQYF
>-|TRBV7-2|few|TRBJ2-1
TGTGCCAGCAGCTTAGGGCGCCTACCAAATGAGCAGTTCTTC
CASSLGRLPNEQFF
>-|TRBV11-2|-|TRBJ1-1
TGTGCCAGCAGCTTAGATGGAGGGGCTAAGAACACTGAAGCTTTCTTT
CASSLDGGAKNTEAFF
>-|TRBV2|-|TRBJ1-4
TGTGCCAGCAGGGAGTTCCAAGGGGGGAAAAATGAAAAACTGTTTTTT
CASREFQGGKNEKLFF
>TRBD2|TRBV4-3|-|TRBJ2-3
TGCGCCAGCAGCCCCGGACTAGCGCGCACAGATACGCAGTATTTT
CASSPGLARTDTQYF
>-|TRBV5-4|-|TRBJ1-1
TGTGCCAGCAGCCAAGACCGCGGGGCAGTCGAAGCTTTCTTT
CASSQDRGAVEAFF